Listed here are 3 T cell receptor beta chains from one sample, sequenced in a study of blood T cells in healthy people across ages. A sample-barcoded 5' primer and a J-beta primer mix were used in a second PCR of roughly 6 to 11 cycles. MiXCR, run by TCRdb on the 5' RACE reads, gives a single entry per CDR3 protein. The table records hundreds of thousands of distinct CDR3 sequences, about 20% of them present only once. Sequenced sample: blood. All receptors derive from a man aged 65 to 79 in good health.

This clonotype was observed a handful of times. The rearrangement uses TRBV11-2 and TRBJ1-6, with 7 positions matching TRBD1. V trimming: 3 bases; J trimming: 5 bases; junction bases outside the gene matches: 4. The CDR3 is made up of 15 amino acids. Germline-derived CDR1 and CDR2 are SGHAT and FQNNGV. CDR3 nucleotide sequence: TGTGCCAGCAGCTTTAACAGGGGAAATAATTCACCCCTCCACTTT. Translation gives CASSFNRGNNSPLHF. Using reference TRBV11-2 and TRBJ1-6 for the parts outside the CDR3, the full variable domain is EAGVAQSPRYKIIEKRQSVAFWCNPISGHATLYWYQQILGQGPKLLIQFQNNGVVDDSQLPKDRFSAERLKGVDSTLKIQPAKLEDSAVYLCASSFNRGNNSPLHFGNGTRLTVT.

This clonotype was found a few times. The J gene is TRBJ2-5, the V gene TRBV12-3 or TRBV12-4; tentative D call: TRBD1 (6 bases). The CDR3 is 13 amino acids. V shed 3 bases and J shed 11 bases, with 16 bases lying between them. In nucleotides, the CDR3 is TGTGCCAGCAGTTTGAGGGCAGTGCAGGGGCAGTACTTC. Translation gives CASSLRAVQGQYF.

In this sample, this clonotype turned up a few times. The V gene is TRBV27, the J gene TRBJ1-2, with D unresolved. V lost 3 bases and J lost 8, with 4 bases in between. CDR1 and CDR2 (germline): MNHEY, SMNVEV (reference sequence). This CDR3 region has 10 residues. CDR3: CASSFGGYTF. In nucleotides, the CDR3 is TGTGCCAGCAGTTTTGGCGGCTACACCTTC.